The 32 T cell receptor beta chains below come from one sample, sequenced in a study of cytomegalovirus exposure and HLA in healthy donors. The PCR had 60 Vbeta and 13 Jbeta primers. Repertoires were generated with immunoSEQ multiplex PCR, while TCRdb's copy carries only in-frame clones and drops some. In the table there are under 150,000 clones, just under 85% of which are singletons. The sample comprised PBMCs. The receptors stem from a boy aged 2 to 10 in good health and CMV-seronegative.

The genes are TRBV7-9 and TRBJ1-3, with a weak D call TRBD1 (6 bases). In germline, CDR1 is SEHNR, CDR2 FQNEAQ (reference sequence). V shed 5 bases and J shed 5 bases, with 16 bases lying between them. This CDR3 spans 15 amino acids. In DNA form, the CDR3 reads TGTGCCAGCAGCGACGTAGGGGGTCGGAGAAACACCATATATTTT. Translating it yields CASSDVGGRRNTIYF.

The CDR3 reads CASSRLDSGANVLTF. The CDR3 bases are TGCGCCAGCAGCCGCCTAGACTCTGGGGCCAACGTCCTGACTTTC. The V gene is TRBV5-1, the J gene TRBJ2-6; D is unresolved. Per the germline V gene, CDR1 is SGHRS and CDR2 is YFSETQ. V was cut by 4 bases and J by 0 bases, with 8 bases left in between. The CDR3 spans 15 residues.

The chain is built from TRBV7-3 and TRBJ2-2, with D possibly being TRBD2 (6 bases). The V end lost 5 bases, the J end lost 2 bases, and 12 bases lay between the germline ends. The CDR3 is made up of 15 amino acids. Germline V gene lookup returns CDR1 SGHTA and CDR2 FQGTGA. CDR3 coding DNA: TGTGCCAGCAGCCTGGGGGGATACAACACCGGGGAGCTGTTTTTT. Translation: CASSLGGYNTGELFF.

The rearrangement joins TRBV10-3 to TRBJ2-3; 11 bases align to TRBD2. This CDR3 contains 14 residues. CDR1 and CDR2 (germline): ENHRY, SYGVKD. V lost 4 bases and J lost 3; bases outside the gene matches: 0. The DNA for the CDR3 is TGTGCCATCAGTGGGACTAGCGGGACAGATACGCAGTATTTT. This translates into CAISGTSGTDTQYF.

The chain employs TRBV30 and TRBJ2-3; possibly TRBD2 for D (5 bases). The germline CDR1 and CDR2 sequences are GTSNPN and SVGIG (reference sequence). V was trimmed by 0 bases and J by 6 bases, leaving 10 bases between them. The CDR3 has 13 residues. The CDR3 reads CAWSVLLGDTQYF. The CDR3 region has the DNA TGTGCCTGGAGTGTACTACTAGGGGATACGCAGTATTTT.

The CDR3 sequence is CAWVVTGVPGYTF. DNA of the CDR3: TGTGCCTGGGTAGTCACAGGGGTCCCTGGCTACACCTTC. The rearrangement joins TRBV30 to TRBJ1-2; 7 nucleotides agree with TRBD1. The CDR3 contains 13 residues. Germline loops: CDR1 GTSNPN, CDR2 SVGIG (reference sequence). J was trimmed by 7 bases and V by 5 bases; bases with no gene match: 10.

Points on this clone: Other DNA sequences in the same sample also yield this CDR3. CDR3 coding DNA: TGCAGCGTTGGAAGGGGTGGCAATCAGCCCCAGCATTTT. This codes for CSVGRGGNQPQHF. V gene TRBV29-1 combines with J gene TRBJ1-5, with a tentative D call TRBD1 (5 bases). The CDR3 runs to 13 residues. Deletions cut 4 bases from V and 2 bases from J, with 9 bases between. The germline V gene has CDR1 SQVTM and CDR2 ANQGSEA.

This chain connects TRBV28 to TRBJ1-1; possible D gene TRBD1, 5 bases. V lost 5 bases to trimming and J lost 6 bases, with 16 bases between them. The V gene's germline CDR1 is MDHEN and CDR2 SYDVKM. This CDR3 spans 14 amino acids. This CDR3 reads CASSPGGTMSEAFF. The CDR3 nucleotides are TGTGCCAGCAGTCCGGGGGGGACTATGTCTGAAGCTTTCTTT.

The chain joins TRBV10-3 to TRBJ1-1; 11 nucleotides match TRBD1. Germline-derived CDR1 and CDR2 are ENHRY and SYGVKD. The CDR3 loop spans 14 amino acids. V shed 11 bases, J shed 4 bases, and the junction held 9 bases outside the gene matches. The CDR3 is CAAQRDRGGTEAFF. CDR3 DNA sequence: TGTGCCGCACAGCGGGACAGGGGGGGCACTGAAGCTTTCTTT.

In regard to this clone: The same CDR3 arises from other DNA sequences in this sample as well. The CDR3, as DNA: TGCGCCAGCATGGAGGGGACAGGGGCTCGAGGGGCTGAAGCTTTCTTT. Its translation: CASMEGTGARGAEAFF. This chain connects TRBV10-2 to TRBJ1-1; 10 bases map to TRBD1. This CDR3 has 16 residues. V was clipped by 7 bases and J by 6 bases; unmatched bases: 14. Germline V gene data show CDR1 as WSHSY and CDR2 as SAAADI.

This chain links TRBV27 with TRBJ1-2, with TRBD1 matching 9 bases. The V and J ends lost 10 bases and 4 bases, in that order; junction bases with no gene match: 13. Germline CDR1 and CDR2: MNHEY and SMNVEV (reference sequence). The CDR3 covers 15 residues. Here the CDR3 reads CATRPYRDRAYGYTF. CDR3 nucleotide sequence: TGTGCCACCCGCCCTTACCGGGACAGGGCCTATGGCTACACCTTC.

This sequence joins TRBV19 and TRBJ1-2; D may be TRBD1 (6 bases). The germline gives CDR1 LNHDA, CDR2 SQIVND (reference sequence). The CDR3 loop spans 15 amino acids. Trimming shortened V by 3 bases and J by 0 bases, and 11 bases separated the two germline ends. The CDR3 bases are TGTGCCAGTAGTATTCAGGACAGAGCTAACTATGGCTACACCTTC. Protein: CASSIQDRANYGYTF.

This clone was recorded only once. This chain uses TRBV5-1 with TRBJ1-1; TRBD1 agrees at 8 bases. The CDR3 consists of 15 residues. V trimming: 4 bases; J trimming: 4 bases; junction bases outside the gene matches: 9. Germline V gives CDR1 SGHRS, CDR2 YFSETQ. As DNA, the CDR3 is TGCGCCAGCAGCCCCCGGACAGGGTACGGCACTGAAGCTTTCTTT. This gives the protein CASSPRTGYGTEAFF.

The J gene is TRBJ2-1, the V gene TRBV29-1; D call uncertain. V was clipped by 4 bases and J by 6 bases, with 13 bases between them. The CDR3 is 13 amino acids. Germline V gives CDR1 SQVTM, CDR2 ANQGSEA. The CDR3 bases are TGCAGCGTTGGATATACGGGTGGCAATGAGCAGTTCTTC. Encoded protein: CSVGYTGGNEQFF.

The CDR3 loop is CASSLATVGLNTEAFF. As DNA, the CDR3 is TGTGCCAGCAGCTTAGCGACCGTGGGACTTAACACTGAAGCTTTCTTT. The rearrangement joins TRBV7-8 to TRBJ1-1, with D maybe TRBD1 (5 bases). The V gene lost 0 bases and the J gene lost 2 bases, with 13 bases spanning the gap. Germline V CDR1 and CDR2: SGHVS, FQNEAQ. The CDR3 has 16 residues.

This chain uses TRBV6-6 with TRBJ2-1, with TRBD2 identical over 8 bases. The CDR3 length is 13 residues. Germline V gene lookup returns CDR1 MNHNY and CDR2 SVGAGI (reference sequence). V trimming: 6 bases; J trimming: 6 bases; junction bases outside the gene matches: 4. CDR3 nucleotide sequence: TGTGCCAGCAGGGCAACTAGCGGCAATGAGCAGTTCTTC. It encodes CASRATSGNEQFF.

About this clone: Germline and junction disagree at one end, which may indicate a read error. This rearrangement joins TRBV7-8 to TRBJ1-2; D not certain. The length of the CDR3 is 14 residues. CDR1 and CDR2 from the germline V gene are SGHVS and FQNEAQ. CDR3 amino acids: CASSLDTQNYGYTF. CDR3 nucleotides: TGTGCCAGCAGTTTAGACACACAGAACTATGGCTACACCTTC.

The V and J genes are TRBV7-8 and TRBJ2-5; the match to TRBD2 covers 11 bases. After removal of 6 bases from V and 2 bases from J, the junction contained 11 bases not matched to a gene. The CDR3 has 17 residues. Germline assignment: CDR1 SGHVS and CDR2 FQNEAQ. The CDR3 sequence is CASSFEGGLAAQETQYF. In DNA, the CDR3 is TGTGCCAGCAGTTTTGAGGGGGGACTAGCGGCGCAAGAGACCCAGTACTTC.

The chain combines TRBV14 with TRBJ1-1; tentative D call: TRBD1 (6 bases). CDR3 length: 15 residues. CDR1 and CDR2 from the germline V gene are SGHDN and FVKESK. V lost 1 base to trimming and J lost 3 bases, with 12 bases between them. CDR3 DNA: TGTGCCAGCAGCCAAGTGAGGGGGACCTACACTGAAGCTTTCTTT. As protein: CASSQVRGTYTEAFF.

The CDR3 DNA reads as TGTGCCAGCAGCGTAGGAGCGGGATATACGAACGAGCAGTTCTTC. Protein product: CASSVGAGYTNEQFF. The rearrangement uses TRBV9 and TRBJ2-1; 7 nucleotides align to TRBD2. Germline CDR1 and CDR2: SGDLS and YYNGEE. The CDR3 is made up of 15 amino acids. The trim removed 0 bases at V and 10 bases at J, leaving 10 bases unmatched.

The chain carries TRBV6-1 and TRBJ2-6, with TRBD1 matching over 8 bases. In germline, CDR1 is MNHNS, CDR2 SASEGT. The V gene end was trimmed by 4 bases and the J gene end by 4 bases; junction bases not matched to a gene: 3. This CDR3 is 15 amino acids long. The CDR3 nucleotides read TGTGCCAGCAGTGGGACAGGGACAGGGGCCAACGTCCTGACTTTC. It specifies CASSGTGTGANVLTF.

The V call is TRBV2, the J call TRBJ1-1; 9 nucleotides match TRBD1. Per germline, CDR1 SNHLY and CDR2 FYNNEI. The CDR3 consists of 15 residues. V was clipped by 1 base and J by 1 base; unmatched bases: 1. The CDR3 nucleotides are TGTGCCAGCAGTGAAGGACAGGGGGGGAACACTGAAGCTTTCTTT. Its translation is CASSEGQGGNTEAFF.

V and J are TRBV6-5 and TRBJ1-1; 7 positions match TRBD1. Germline loops: CDR1 MNHEY, CDR2 SVGAGI. Trimming removed 0 bases from V and 1 base from J; junction bases left unmatched: 5. This CDR3 comprises 16 residues. CDR3 in DNA: TGTGCCAGCAGTTACTCGACAGGGAGTAGGAACACTGAAGCTTTCTTT. Translating it yields CASSYSTGSRNTEAFF.

V gene TRBV13 combines with J gene TRBJ2-7, with 7 bases that match TRBD2. V lost 5 bases to trimming and J lost 4 bases; unmatched junction nucleotides: 14. CDR1 PRHDT and CDR2 FYEKMQ come from the germline V gene (reference sequence). The CDR3 has 16 amino acids. The DNA of the CDR3 is TGTGCCAGCAGCCCCCCTGAGGGGCGGGGGAGGTACGAGCAGTACTTC. Protein sequence: CASSPPEGRGRYEQYF.

This chain joins TRBV5-4 and TRBJ2-3; TRBD2 matches at 9 bases. CDR3 length equals 16 residues. The germline CDR1 and CDR2 sequences are SGHNT and YYREEE (reference sequence). Trimming at V came to 4 bases and at J to 4 bases, leaving 10 bases not matched to a gene. CDR3 in DNA: TGTGCCAGCAGCCCCACGAGCGGGGGGAAAGCAGATACGCAGTATTTT. It is translated as CASSPTSGGKADTQYF.

The chain has TRBV11-3 and TRBJ2-5, with TRBD1 as a possible D gene (7 bases). This CDR3 is built from 15 residues. Germline CDR1 reads SGHNT; CDR2 reads YENEEA. Trimming removed 1 base at V and 2 bases at J, with 11 bases between. CDR3 nucleotide sequence: TGTGCCAGCAGCTTAGGCGGGACAGTTCAAGAGACCCAGTACTTC. It is translated as CASSLGGTVQETQYF.

The DNA for the CDR3 is TGCAGCGCGACCGGGACAGGAATTCTAGGCGAGCAGTACTTC. Encoded protein: CSATGTGILGEQYF. J is TRBJ2-5 and V is TRBV29-1; 8 nucleotides line up with TRBD1. The J call is in doubt because the DNA end fits TRBJ2-7 better. Per the germline V gene, CDR1 is SQVTM and CDR2 is ANQGSEA. The CDR3 length is 14 residues.

V gene TRBV10-3 combines with J gene TRBJ1-2, with TRBD1 matching 7 bases. Germline values: CDR1 ENHRY, CDR2 SYGVKD. The CDR3 sequence is 15 residues long. Trimming cost V 4 bases and J 4 bases; bases outside gene matches: 9. CDR3 sequence: CAISVEGTDPYGYTF. The DNA for the CDR3 is TGTGCCATCAGTGTAGAGGGGACAGACCCCTATGGCTACACCTTC.

This rearrangement joins TRBV15 to TRBJ1-2; D gene unclear. Germline CDR1 and CDR2: LNHNV and YYDKDF (reference sequence). V was shortened by 0 bases and J by 8 bases, with 13 bases between the two germline ends. This CDR3 is 14 amino acids long. Here the CDR3 reads CATSRDQRVGGYTF. DNA of the CDR3: TGTGCCACCAGCAGAGATCAGCGAGTTGGGGGCTACACCTTC.

The chain links TRBV15 to TRBJ1-1; no clear D. This CDR3 is 14 amino acids long. Trimming removed 0 bases at V and 6 bases at J, with 11 bases between. Germline-derived CDR1 and CDR2 are LNHNV and YYDKDF (reference sequence). CDR3 protein: CATSRDLDTSEAFF. CDR3 in DNA: TGTGCCACCAGCAGAGATCTTGACACCTCTGAAGCTTTCTTT.

The gene calls are TRBV12-5 and TRBJ1-4; 7 bases agree with TRBD1. J was trimmed by 4 bases and V by 7 bases; bases with no gene match: 15. CDR1 LGHNT and CDR2 FRNRAP come from the germline V gene. The CDR3 runs 17 residues. The CDR3 reads CASAPWGATGNNEKLFF. Written as DNA, the CDR3 is TGTGCTAGTGCCCCCTGGGGTGCGACAGGGAATAATGAAAAACTGTTTTTT. The variable domain in full, with the rest retrieved from reference TRBV12-5 and TRBJ1-4, is DARVTQTPRHKVTEMGQEVTMRCQPILGHNTVFWYRQTMMQGLELLAYFRNRAPLDDSGMPKDRFSAEMPDATLATLKIQPSEPRDSAVYFCASAPWGATGNNEKLFFGSGTQLSVL.

This chain connects TRBV7-2 to TRBJ2-7; 8 bases map to TRBD2. J was trimmed by 7 bases and V by 1 base; bases with no gene match: 6. The germline CDR1 and CDR2 sequences are SGHTA and FQGNSA. The CDR3 extends over 14 amino acids. The CDR3 loop reads CASSLEFLAGEQYV. DNA of the CDR3: TGTGCCAGCAGCTTAGAGTTTCTAGCGGGTGAGCAGTACGTC.